This T cell receptor (beta chain) derives from a study of prognosis after radiotherapy for stage I lung cancer. At the level of the study: Participants consisted of stage I non-small cell lung cancer patients, who were enrolled between April 2018 and early 2019. Medically, all non-small cell lung cancer patients were deemed inoperable.

Genomic DNA was subjected to two-round multiplex PCR for amplification of TCR beta CDR3. First-round PCR amplification was performed with primers specific to each TRBV and TRBJ gene. MiXCR, applied by TCRdb to the multiplex PCR reads, yields one record per CDR3 protein. The sample has about 51,000 distinct CDR3 sequences, about 35% seen once. This clonotype was found many times. Every patient was node-negative on CT and PET/CT and lacked prior chemotherapy, radiotherapy or other malignancies. V lost 0 bases to trimming and J lost 7 bases, with 16 bases between them. This CDR3 spans 14 amino acids. Looked up from germline, CDR1 is DFQATT and CDR2 is SNEGSKA (reference sequence).

V is TRBV20-1 and J is TRBJ2-7, with D tentatively TRBD2 (5 bases). The receptor was derived from a donor over 45 with non-small cell lung cancer. This specimen consisted of PBMCs, obtained before or after stereotactic body radiation therapy (not recorded which). This CDR3 is CSAREGLAGSEQYF. The CDR3 coding sequence is TGCAGTGCTAGAGAAGGTCTCGCTGGGAGTGAGCAGTACTTC.